This entry lists 32 T cell receptor beta chains sequenced from one sample in a study of shared clonotypes between healthy human individuals. Naive CD8 isolation took CD45RO-negative cells positively selected for CCR7 and excluded terminally differentiated effector memory CD45RA+ cells. Using immunoSEQ multiplex PCR, the repertoire was profiled, and TCRdb retains in-frame clones only, with some absent. The data show about 2 million clones, 85% to 95% seen once. The sequencing sample was made of naive CD8+ T cells sorted from blood. All receptors derive from a man younger than 35 in good health.

V and J are TRBV28 and TRBJ2-3; D assignment may be TRBD1 or TRBD2 (6 bases each). This CDR3 has 16 amino acids. V was clipped by 2 bases and J by 3 bases, with 15 bases between them. Looked up from germline, CDR1 is MDHEN and CDR2 is SYDVKM. The CDR3 spells CASSLVGGGGTDTQYF. Here the CDR3 DNA reads TGTGCCAGCAGTTTAGTAGGAGGGGGAGGAACAGATACGCAGTATTTT. The whole variable domain, filled in from reference TRBV28 and TRBJ2-3, reads DVKVTQSSRYLVKRTGEKVFLECVQDMDHENMFWYRQDPGLGLRLIYFSYDVKMKEKGDIPEGYSVSREKKERFSLILESASTNQTSMYLCASSLVGGGGTDTQYFGPGTRLTVL.

This chain's CDR3 is CASRKGGGYTF. The CDR3 nucleotides read TGTGCCAGCAGAAAGGGAGGAGGCTACACCTTC. V gene TRBV28 combines with J gene TRBJ1-2; D remains unclear. Germline V gene data show CDR1 as MDHEN and CDR2 as SYDVKM. Trimming took 6 bases from V and 8 from J, leaving 10 bases between them. This CDR3 is built from 11 residues.

In its sample, this clone was seen once. This rearrangement joins TRBV27 to TRBJ2-1; D unresolved. From germline, CDR1 is MNHEY and CDR2 SMNVEV (reference sequence). V lost 3 bases to trimming and J lost 8 bases, with 17 bases between them. The CDR3 totals 15 residues. The CDR3 loop reads CASSFSVVSKDEQFF. The DNA of the CDR3 is TGTGCCAGCAGTTTTTCTGTAGTGAGTAAAGATGAGCAGTTCTTC.

The chain recombines TRBV4-1 with TRBJ2-7, with D possibly TRBD1 on 7 matching bases. V was pared by 4 bases and J by 4 bases, with 11 bases between. Germline CDR1 is MGHRA and CDR2 is YSYEKL. The CDR3 has 13 amino acids. The CDR3 sequence is CASSRQGGYEQYF. CDR3 DNA sequence: TGCGCCAGCAGCCGTCAGGGGGGATACGAGCAGTACTTC.

This sequence joins TRBV19 and TRBJ1-1, with 10 nucleotides matching TRBD1. The trim removed 5 bases at V and 3 bases at J, leaving 9 bases unmatched. There are 16 residues in the CDR3. Germline loops: CDR1 LNHDA, CDR2 SQIVND (reference sequence). The CDR3 nucleotides are TGTGCCAGTAGTGACGTGACAGGGGGCATCGACACTGAAGCTTTCTTT. Its translation is CASSDVTGGIDTEAFF.

Regarding this clone: This CDR3 is also generated by other DNA sequences in the sample. The rearrangement joins TRBV10-2 to TRBJ2-7, with a tentative D call TRBD2 (5 bases). CDR1 is WSHSY, CDR2 SAAADI, per germline. V was shortened by 2 bases and J by 3 bases, with 5 bases between the two germline ends. CDR3 length equals 12 residues. This CDR3 is CASSEGGYEQYF. The CDR3 region has the DNA TGCGCCAGCAGTGAGGGAGGCTACGAGCAGTACTTC.

V usage is TRBV30 and J usage is TRBJ2-5, with 9 bases fitting TRBD2. Germline loops: CDR1 GTSNPN, CDR2 SVGIG (reference sequence). The ends lost 1 base at V and 5 bases at J; junction bases unmatched: 11. The CDR3 is made up of 16 amino acids. The DNA of the CDR3 is TGTGCCTGGAGTGAAGGGGTGCTAGCGGGGTGGGAGACCCAGTACTTC. Translated, it gives CAWSEGVLAGWETQYF.

This chain uses TRBV7-2 with TRBJ1-1; 7 bases are a match to TRBD1. The V segment lost 4 bases and the J segment 4 bases; nucleotides outside the gene matches: 6. The V gene's germline CDR1 is SGHTA and CDR2 FQGNSA. The CDR3 runs 14 residues. The CDR3 protein is CASSSYRGSTEAFF. The CDR3 nucleotides are TGTGCCAGCAGCTCGTACAGGGGCTCCACTGAAGCTTTCTTT.

V is TRBV6-1 and J is TRBJ1-3; TRBD1 matches at 7 bases. Germline V gene sequence: CDR1 MNHNS, CDR2 SASEGT. The junction had 6 bases not matched to a gene; V was cut back by 1 base and J by 0 bases. CDR3 length: 17 residues. The CDR3 protein is CASSEVVGQYSGNTIYF. The CDR3 DNA sequence: TGTGCCAGCAGTGAAGTCGTGGGACAGTACTCTGGAAACACCATATATTTT.

J is TRBJ2-7 and V is TRBV19, with D possibly matching TRBD2 (5 bases). Germline V gene sequence: CDR1 LNHDA, CDR2 SQIVND (reference sequence). The CDR3 sequence is 13 residues long. V was cut by 4 bases and J by 5 bases, with 12 bases left in between. In DNA form, the CDR3 reads TGTGCCAGTAGTAGTCCGGGGATCCACGAGCAGTACTTC. This codes for CASSSPGIHEQYF. Based on the CDR3 plus reference TRBV19 and TRBJ2-7, the full variable domain is DGGITQSPKYLFRKEGQNVTLSCEQNLNHDAMYWYRQDPGQGLRLIYYSQIVNDFQKGDIAEGYSVSREKKESFPLTVTSAQKNPTAFYLCASSSPGIHEQYFGPGTRLTVT.

The chain combines TRBV7-2 with TRBJ2-1, with D unresolved. CDR3 length: 14 amino acids. The germline V gene has CDR1 SGHTA and CDR2 FQGNSA. The V end was cut by 3 bases, the J end by 7 bases, with 13 bases between. Here the CDR3 reads CASSFPSANNEQFF. DNA for the CDR3: TGTGCCAGCAGCTTTCCCTCTGCGAATAATGAGCAGTTCTTC.

This clone was observed once. The same CDR3 is also encoded by other DNA sequences in this sample. The chain is built from TRBV13 and TRBJ2-3; weak D call: TRBD2 (6 bases). The CDR3 extends over 14 amino acids. V was shortened by 3 bases and J by 0 bases, with 7 bases between the two germline ends. Germline V gene lookup returns CDR1 PRHDT and CDR2 FYEKMQ (reference sequence). The CDR3 bases are TGTGCCAGCAGCTTGCGGGGTAGCACAGATACGCAGTATTTT. This encodes CASSLRGSTDTQYF.

In this sample, this clone turned up a few times. This chain links TRBV6-1 with TRBJ2-7, with 7 positions matching TRBD1. The CDR3 totals 14 residues. V gave up 2 bases and J gave up 3 bases; unmatched junction bases: 4. In germline, CDR1 is MNHNS, CDR2 SASEGT. The CDR3 protein is CASSEQGEYYEQYF. CDR3 nucleotide sequence: TGTGCCAGCAGTGAACAGGGGGAATACTACGAGCAGTACTTC.

The chain is built from TRBV28 and TRBJ1-5; D may be TRBD1 (6 bases). This CDR3 contains 15 residues. CDR1 and CDR2 (germline): MDHEN, SYDVKM. Trimming stripped 7 bases from V and 4 bases from J, with 17 bases between. In DNA form, the CDR3 reads TGTGCCAGCACCAGTTCAAGGGGGGCGAATCAGCCCCAGCATTTT. It is translated as CASTSSRGANQPQHF. The complete variable domain, with remaining parts taken from reference TRBV28 and TRBJ1-5, reads DVKVTQSSRYLVKRTGEKVFLECVQDMDHENMFWYRQDPGLGLRLIYFSYDVKMKEKGDIPEGYSVSREKKERFSLILESASTNQTSMYLCASTSSRGANQPQHFGDGTRLSIL.

The chain couples TRBV27 to TRBJ2-3; TRBD2 aligns across 9 bases. The trim removed 4 bases at V and 2 bases at J, leaving 10 bases unmatched. Germline V gene data show CDR1 as MNHEY and CDR2 as SMNVEV (reference sequence). The CDR3 consists of 17 residues. The CDR3 nucleotides are TGTGCCAGCAGTTCCACAGCGGGGGGAACCGTCACAGATACGCAGTATTTT. Amino acids: CASSSTAGGTVTDTQYF.

The rearrangement uses TRBV6-1 and TRBJ2-1; D possibly matches TRBD1 or TRBD2 (6 bases each). Germline V lookup: CDR1 MNHNS, CDR2 SASEGT. CDR3 size: 15 residues. The germline V and J ends were trimmed by 5 bases and 0 bases, with 11 bases remaining between them. CDR3 nucleotide sequence: TGTGCCAGCAGTTGGAGGGGGAACTCCTACAATGAGCAGTTCTTC. Translation: CASSWRGNSYNEQFF.

The gene calls are TRBV6-1 and TRBJ2-7; D gene uncertain. Germline V lookup: CDR1 MNHNS, CDR2 SASEGT. V gave up 2 bases and J gave up 0 bases, with 8 bases separating them. CDR3 length: 14 residues. The CDR3 reads CASSEQASSYEQYF. DNA for the CDR3: TGTGCCAGCAGTGAACAGGCCAGCTCCTACGAGCAGTACTTC.

This sequence joins TRBV5-5 and TRBJ1-6; TRBD1 agrees at 7 bases. The CDR3 is 17 amino acids. Germline CDR1 and CDR2: SGHKS and YYEKEE (reference sequence). Trimming at V came to 0 bases and at J to 5 bases, leaving 8 bases not matched to a gene. As DNA, the CDR3 is TGTGCCAGCAGCTTGGGCCAGGGGGATCTGCATAATTCACCCCTCCACTTT. Its translation: CASSLGQGDLHNSPLHF.

Turning to this clone: This specimen includes other DNA sequences encoding the same CDR3. The chain combines TRBV7-9 with TRBJ1-1, with D hard to call. V lost 5 bases to trimming and J lost 2 bases, with 6 bases between them. Germline V gene sequence: CDR1 SEHNR, CDR2 FQNEAQ (reference sequence). The CDR3 runs 12 residues. CDR3 region: CASSQINTEAFF. In nucleotides, the CDR3 is TGTGCCAGCAGCCAAATAAACACTGAAGCTTTCTTT. Together with reference TRBV7-9 and TRBJ1-1, the CDR3 gives the full variable domain: DTGVSQNPRHKITKRGQNVTFRCDPISEHNRLYWYRQTLGQGPEFLTYFQNEAQLEKSRLLSDRFSAERPKGSFSTLEIQRTEQGDSAMYLCASSQINTEAFFGQGTRLTVV.

As to this clone: The sample contains more than one DNA sequence encoding this CDR3. The chain employs TRBV19 and TRBJ2-7; 10 bases map to TRBD1. There are 14 residues in the CDR3. J lost 2 bases, V lost 6 bases, and 4 bases had no gene match. Germline CDR1 LNHDA, CDR2 SQIVND (reference sequence). The CDR3: CASSPGQGPYEQYF. The CDR3, as DNA: TGTGCCAGTAGCCCGGGACAGGGGCCCTACGAGCAGTACTTC. The whole variable domain, remainder taken from reference TRBV19 and TRBJ2-7, is DGGITQSPKYLFRKEGQNVTLSCEQNLNHDAMYWYRQDPGQGLRLIYYSQIVNDFQKGDIAEGYSVSREKKESFPLTVTSAQKNPTAFYLCASSPGQGPYEQYFGPGTRLTVT.

This chain joins TRBV6-1 and TRBJ1-5, with unresolved D. Trimming left V 3 bases short and J 4 bases short, with 10 bases between. CDR3 length: 14 amino acids. The V gene's germline CDR1 is MNHNS and CDR2 SASEGT. CDR3 loop: CASSDRGENQPQHF. Written as DNA, the CDR3 is TGTGCCAGCAGTGATCGTGGTGAGAATCAGCCCCAGCATTTT.

As concerns this clone: Mismatch with germline at one junction end may stem from a read error. The chain carries TRBV29-1 and TRBJ1-2; D might be TRBD1 (5 bases). CDR1 is SQVTM, CDR2 ANQGSEA, per germline. CDR3 length: 14 residues. CDR3 DNA sequence: TGCAGCGCTGAAGGGTGGGGACCCGACTATGGCTACACCTTC. It codes for CSAEGWGPDYGYTF.

The chain links TRBV27 to TRBJ1-2; D perhaps matches TRBD1 (5 bases). This CDR3 has 14 amino acids. Trimming cost V 1 base and J 6 bases, with 12 bases left between them. The germline gives CDR1 MNHEY, CDR2 SMNVEV (reference sequence). The CDR3 spells CASSLFWGKDGYTF. CDR3 sequence (DNA): TGTGCCAGCAGTTTATTCTGGGGCAAGGATGGCTACACCTTC.

A note on this clone: The same CDR3 is also encoded by other DNA sequences in this sample. This sequence joins TRBV7-9 and TRBJ2-2; 11 bases match TRBD2. V lost 2 bases and J lost 4; bases outside the gene matches: 3. The CDR3 totals 16 residues. Germline loops: CDR1 SEHNR, CDR2 FQNEAQ (reference sequence). In DNA, the CDR3 is TGTGCCAGCAGCTTACTAGCGGGGGGCCCCACCGGGGAGCTGTTTTTT. It yields the protein CASSLLAGGPTGELFF.

This sequence joins TRBV5-1 and TRBJ2-3; no firm D call. The CDR3 is made up of 14 amino acids. Trimming stripped 0 bases from V and 3 bases from J, with 8 bases between. Germline values: CDR1 SGHRS, CDR2 YFSETQ. CDR3 coding DNA: TGCGCCAGCAGCTTGGTTGATGGGACAGATACGCAGTATTTT. Residues: CASSLVDGTDTQYF.

The rearrangement uses TRBV10-3 and TRBJ2-7; 7 bases agree with TRBD1. Germline values: CDR1 ENHRY, CDR2 SYGVKD. The V gene end was trimmed by 5 bases and the J gene end by 2 bases; junction bases not matched to a gene: 6. CDR3 length: 14 amino acids. The CDR3: CAISPQGTAYEQYF. Written as DNA, the CDR3 is TGTGCCATCAGTCCCCAGGGGACAGCCTACGAGCAGTACTTC.

V is TRBV9 and J is TRBJ2-7; 9 nucleotides match TRBD1. Looked up from germline, CDR1 is SGDLS and CDR2 is YYNGEE. With V trimmed by 0 bases and J by 5 bases, 6 bases remained unmatched. CDR3 length: 15 residues. As DNA, the CDR3 is TGTGCCAGCAGCGTAGGGAGGACAGGGGACCACGAGCAGTACTTC. It encodes CASSVGRTGDHEQYF.

This clone appeared a few times. V gene TRBV27 combines with J gene TRBJ2-7; either TRBD1 or TRBD2 may supply D (5 bases each). The CDR3 consists of 13 residues. Germline loops: CDR1 MNHEY, CDR2 SMNVEV (reference sequence). V was trimmed by 3 bases and J by 6 bases, leaving 12 bases between them. CDR3 nucleotide sequence: TGTGCCAGCAGTTTTCGGGACCCGCGCGAGCAGTACTTC. It specifies CASSFRDPREQYF.

This rearrangement joins TRBV5-5 to TRBJ2-1; 7 nucleotides align to TRBD2. Germline loops: CDR1 SGHKS, CDR2 YYEKEE (reference sequence). Trimming removed 2 bases from V and 8 bases from J; junction bases left unmatched: 1. This CDR3 region has 12 residues. The CDR3 DNA follows: TGTGCCAGCAGCTTACTAGCGTATGAGCAGTTCTTC. This sequence encodes CASSLLAYEQFF.

A word on this clone: The sample holds other DNA sequences that translate to the same CDR3. The rearrangement uses TRBV9 and TRBJ2-7; no reliable D call. The germline V gene has CDR1 SGDLS and CDR2 YYNGEE. The CDR3 contains 14 residues. Trimming took off 0 bases at V and 2 bases at J, with 9 bases between the two ends. The CDR3 sequence: CASSVGGQAYEQYF. The CDR3 DNA reads as TGTGCCAGCAGCGTAGGTGGGCAGGCCTACGAGCAGTACTTC.

The chain recombines TRBV18 with TRBJ1-4; 7 bases line up with TRBD1. CDR1 is KGHSH, CDR2 LQKENI, per germline. The CDR3 is made up of 18 amino acids. J lost 0 bases, V lost 1 base, and 8 bases had no gene match. CDR3 amino acids: CASSPLWDSSSTNEKLFF. The CDR3 DNA sequence: TGTGCCAGCTCACCACTCTGGGACAGTTCTTCAACTAATGAAAAACTGTTTTTT.

The rearrangement uses TRBV29-1 and TRBJ1-1; TRBD1 agrees at 11 bases. Unmatched junction bases numbered 11, after V lost 6 bases and J lost 5 bases. The CDR3 contains 15 residues. The germline CDR1 and CDR2 sequences are SQVTM and ANQGSEA. The CDR3 DNA reads as TGCAGCGTAGGAGGGACCGGGACAGGGGGAACTGAAGCTTTCTTT. It yields the protein CSVGGTGTGGTEAFF.